These 27 T cell receptor beta chains share one sample of origin, sequenced in a study of blood T cell repertoires in COVID-19. Generated by immunoSEQ multiplex PCR, the TCRdb table keeps only in-frame clones and is missing some. The table lists more than 100,000 clones, roughly nine tenths of them singletons, with approximately 3.5% in the top ten. Sequenced input: peripheral blood. The receptors shown here come from a woman aged 60 to 75 with acute or convalescent COVID-19.

V and J are TRBV7-9 and TRBJ1-4, with TRBD1 identical over 8 bases. Trimming took 6 bases from V and 10 from J; bases not matched to a gene: 10. Germline lookup yields CDR1 SEHNR and CDR2 FQNEAQ (reference sequence). This CDR3 is built from 14 residues. The CDR3 DNA sequence: TGTGCCAGCAGTTTCGGACAGGGTCAGGGAAAACTGTTTTTT. It codes for CASSFGQGQGKLFF. The variable domain in full, with the rest retrieved from reference TRBV7-9 and TRBJ1-4, is DTGVSQNPRHKITKRGQNVTFRCDPISEHNRLYWYRQTLGQGPEFLTYFQNEAQLEKSRLLSDRFSAERPKGSFSTLEIQRTEQGDSAMYLCASSFGQGQGKLFFGSGTQLSVL.

The chain employs TRBV30 and TRBJ1-4; D possibly corresponds to TRBD1 (6 bases). The V end was cut by 2 bases, the J end by 15 bases, with 13 bases between. The germline gives CDR1 GTSNPN, CDR2 SVGIG (reference sequence). The CDR3 is made up of 11 amino acids. In DNA form, the CDR3 reads TGTGCCTGGAGTTTACAGGGTCGATTGTTTTTT. Protein: CAWSLQGRLFF.

V and J are TRBV6-5 and TRBJ1-4; 7 nucleotides align to TRBD1. With V trimmed by 6 bases and J by 4 bases, 5 bases remained unmatched. The CDR3 runs 14 residues. Germline CDR1 reads MNHEY; CDR2 reads SVGAGI. CDR3 nucleotide sequence: TGTGCCAGCAGCCCGGGACAGCTTAATGAAAAACTGTTTTTT. It specifies CASSPGQLNEKLFF.

This chain connects TRBV19 to TRBJ1-5; 8 bases are a match to TRBD1. With V trimmed by 3 bases and J by 7 bases, 5 bases remained unmatched. The length of the CDR3 is 14 residues. From germline, CDR1 is LNHDA and CDR2 SQIVND (reference sequence). The CDR3 sequence: CASSMTGAVQPQHF. CDR3 sequence (DNA): TGTGCCAGTAGTATGACAGGGGCGGTGCAGCCCCAGCATTTT.

J is TRBJ2-2 and V is TRBV4-2; TRBD2 matches at 8 bases. Trimming took 4 bases from V and 4 from J; bases not matched to a gene: 2. The CDR3 spans 14 residues. Germline assignment: CDR1 LGHNA and CDR2 YNFKEQ. CDR3 loop: CASSRAGATGELFF. For the CDR3, the DNA is TGTGCCAGCAGCCGAGCGGGAGCCACCGGGGAGCTGTTTTTT.

The rearrangement joins TRBV5-4 to TRBJ1-2, with D perhaps TRBD1 (5 bases). Between the trimmed V and J ends, which lost 0 bases and 8 bases, there was a span of 14 bases. Germline CDR1 is SGHNT and CDR2 is YYREEE (reference sequence). CDR3 length: 14 amino acids. The CDR3 region is CASSLDPAGPGYTF. In DNA form, the CDR3 reads TGTGCCAGCAGCTTGGACCCTGCGGGGCCGGGCTACACCTTC.

This chain uses TRBV5-1 with TRBJ1-1, with D possibly TRBD1 on 6 matching bases. V lost 4 bases to trimming and J lost 1 base, with 14 bases between them. Looked up from germline, CDR1 is SGHRS and CDR2 is YFSETQ. This CDR3 contains 15 residues. The CDR3 region is CASSPWQGTNTEAFF. Here the CDR3 DNA reads TGCGCCAGCAGCCCTTGGCAGGGGACGAACACTGAAGCTTTCTTT.

V is TRBV7-9 and J is TRBJ1-1; 9 bases map to TRBD1. The CDR3 is 19 amino acids. The J segment lost 0 bases and the V segment lost 5 bases, leaving 16 bases of the junction unmatched. CDR1 and CDR2 (germline): SEHNR, FQNEAQ (reference sequence). CDR3: CASSRARLGQGKLNTEAFF. CDR3 nucleotide sequence: TGTGCCAGCAGCCGAGCCCGCTTGGGACAGGGAAAATTGAACACTGAAGCTTTCTTT.

The chain carries TRBV2 and TRBJ1-1, with a tentative D call TRBD1 (6 bases). The CDR3 contains 14 residues. Per germline, CDR1 SNHLY and CDR2 FYNNEI. V lost 7 bases to trimming and J lost 3 bases, with 15 bases between them. The CDR3 region has the DNA TGTGCCAGCACGAAACAGGGTGGGGACACTGAAGCTTTCTTT. Encoded protein: CASTKQGGDTEAFF.

The chain combines TRBV3-1 (or the pseudogene TRBV3-2) with TRBJ1-4; no clear D gene. The CDR3 extends over 12 amino acids. V lost 0 bases and J 11 bases, leaving 7 bases between the germline ends. The germline CDR1 and CDR2 sequences are LGHDT and YNNKEL (reference sequence). The CDR3 DNA follows: TGTGCCAGCAGCCAAGATGAGGGCAAACTGTTTTTT. Its translation: CASSQDEGKLFF.

This clone showed up just once. The chain has TRBV7-8 and TRBJ1-5; possibly TRBD1 for D (5 bases). CDR1 is SGHVS, CDR2 FQNEAQ, per germline. CDR3 size: 14 residues. V was pared by 5 bases and J by 3 bases, with 11 bases between. This CDR3 is CASSQQDLNQPQHF. The CDR3 DNA follows: TGTGCCAGCAGCCAACAGGACCTCAATCAGCCCCAGCATTTT.

In the case of this clone: This CDR3 is also generated by other DNA sequences in the sample. The gene calls are TRBV6-5 and TRBJ1-2; TRBD1 matches at 7 bases. CDR1 is MNHEY, CDR2 SVGAGI, per germline. The CDR3 length is 13 residues. The J segment lost 4 bases and the V segment lost 5 bases, leaving 4 bases of the junction unmatched. The CDR3 sequence: CASSPDRSYGYTF. The CDR3 DNA follows: TGTGCCAGCAGTCCGGACAGGAGCTATGGCTACACCTTC.

The chain couples TRBV9 to TRBJ2-7, with 8 bases matching TRBD1. Per germline, CDR1 SGDLS and CDR2 YYNGEE. The V gene end was trimmed by 0 bases and the J gene end by 1 base; junction bases not matched to a gene: 3. The CDR3 length is 15 residues. The CDR3 DNA follows: TGTGCCAGCAGCGTAGGGACAGGGAGTTCCTACGAGCAGTACTTC. Translation: CASSVGTGSSYEQYF.

The chain links TRBV10-3 to TRBJ1-1; TRBD1 agrees at 8 bases. V shed 7 bases, J shed 5 bases, and the junction held 3 bases outside the gene matches. Germline lookup yields CDR1 ENHRY and CDR2 SYGVKD. This CDR3 is 12 amino acids long. The CDR3: CAIKQGETEAFF. CDR3 in DNA: TGTGCCATCAAACAGGGGGAAACTGAAGCTTTCTTT.

The CDR3, as DNA: TGTGCCAGCAGCTCCGGGCTGGGGCCCGGTGAAGCTTTCTTT. Its protein product is CASSSGLGPGEAFF. The chain carries TRBV6-5 and TRBJ1-1; tentatively, D is TRBD1 (5 bases). The CDR3 covers 14 residues. Germline V gene sequence: CDR1 MNHEY, CDR2 SVGAGI. The V gene lost 6 bases and the J gene lost 7 bases, with 18 bases spanning the gap.

This chain links TRBV12-5 with TRBJ1-5, with 9 bases that match TRBD1. The length of the CDR3 is 17 residues. J lost 0 bases, V lost 6 bases, and 9 bases had no gene match. Germline CDR1 reads LGHNT; CDR2 reads FRNRAP. The CDR3 reads CASGSGTGRYSNQPQHF. CDR3 DNA: TGTGCTAGTGGATCCGGGACAGGGCGATATAGCAATCAGCCCCAGCATTTT.

This clone was seen once. This sequence joins TRBV6-6 and TRBJ2-7; possibly TRBD2 for D (6 bases). The CDR3 loop spans 16 amino acids. Deletions cut 5 bases from V and 0 bases from J, with 17 bases between. Looked up from germline, CDR1 is MNHNY and CDR2 is SVGAGI (reference sequence). The CDR3 DNA follows: TGTGCCAGCAGTATGCTTGCGGGACCTAGCTCCTACGAGCAGTACTTC. Protein sequence: CASSMLAGPSSYEQYF.

The chain employs TRBV2 and TRBJ1-1, with 7 bases that match TRBD1. This CDR3 spans 15 amino acids. Unmatched junction bases numbered 15, after V lost 9 bases and J lost 5 bases. Germline CDR1 and CDR2: SNHLY and FYNNEI. The DNA of the CDR3 is TGTGCCAGTATCTCCTCGAGGGGGCTGGGAACTGAAGCTTTCTTT. Amino acid sequence: CASISSRGLGTEAFF.

The gene calls are TRBV28 and TRBJ2-1; TRBD2 might be the D (5 bases). From germline, CDR1 is MDHEN and CDR2 SYDVKM. This CDR3 is built from 13 residues. V was clipped by 8 bases and J by 1 base, with 9 bases between them. The DNA for the CDR3 is TGTGCCAGCCGGGAAGGGTCCTACAATGAGCAGTTCTTC. Residues: CASREGSYNEQFF.

In regard to this clone: Other DNA sequences in this specimen translate into the identical CDR3. J is TRBJ1-2 and V is TRBV28; 8 bases match TRBD1. CDR1 and CDR2 (germline): MDHEN, SYDVKM. This CDR3 is 14 amino acids long. V lost 6 bases to trimming and J lost 4 bases; unmatched junction nucleotides: 7. CDR3 sequence (DNA): TGTGCCAGCAGCTCGGGGACAGGACCCTATGGCTACACCTTC. This sequence encodes CASSSGTGPYGYTF.

The chain combines TRBV19 with TRBJ1-2; the match to TRBD1 covers 8 bases. Germline-derived CDR1 and CDR2 are LNHDA and SQIVND (reference sequence). After removal of 7 bases from V and 1 base from J, the junction contained 5 bases not matched to a gene. The CDR3 runs 14 residues. The CDR3 nucleotides are TGTGCCAGTACTCCGACAGGGGTTAACTATGGCTACACCTTC. Protein sequence: CASTPTGVNYGYTF.

V and J are TRBV6-5 and TRBJ1-2; 11 bases map to TRBD1. Germline V gene data show CDR1 as MNHEY and CDR2 as SVGAGI. The CDR3 loop spans 12 amino acids. V trimming: 9 bases; J trimming: 8 bases; junction bases outside the gene matches: 5. CDR3 in amino acids: CASRTGGNGYTF. The CDR3 DNA reads as TGTGCCAGTCGGACAGGGGGCAACGGCTACACCTTC.

The chain employs TRBV6-5 and TRBJ1-1, with D hard to call. The V and J ends lost 0 bases and 6 bases respectively, with 11 bases between them. Germline CDR1 MNHEY, CDR2 SVGAGI. CDR3 length equals 14 residues. In DNA form, the CDR3 reads TGTGCCAGCAGTTACTCTTTTGCGGAATCTGAAGCTTTCTTT. Its protein is CASSYSFAESEAFF.

The chain joins TRBV9 to TRBJ1-3, with TRBD1 identical over 7 bases. Per the germline V gene, CDR1 is SGDLS and CDR2 is YYNGEE. Trimming cost V 4 bases and J 3 bases; bases outside gene matches: 4. The CDR3 loop spans 14 amino acids. The CDR3 sequence is CASSPGTDGNTIYF. The CDR3 DNA follows: TGTGCCAGCAGCCCGGGGACAGATGGAAACACCATATATTTT.

The count of this clone is one. V is TRBV10-3 and J is TRBJ2-2; TRBD2 aligns across 9 bases. V lost 6 bases, J lost 4 bases, and 3 bases stayed unmatched. CDR3 length: 14 amino acids. The germline V gene has CDR1 ENHRY and CDR2 SYGVKD. The CDR3 spells CAIRAGGTTGELFF. In DNA, the CDR3 is TGTGCCATCAGAGCGGGAGGAACCACCGGGGAGCTGTTTTTT.

J is TRBJ1-5 and V is TRBV6-5, with a possible D match to TRBD1 (5 bases). Germline values: CDR1 MNHEY, CDR2 SVGAGI. The V end lost 6 bases, the J end lost 5 bases, and 11 bases lay between the germline ends. The CDR3 is 13 amino acids. This CDR3 reads CASSQGWDQPQHF. The CDR3, as DNA: TGTGCCAGCAGCCAGGGTTGGGATCAGCCCCAGCATTTT.

With regard to this clone: Here the CDR3 omits its conserved ending phenylalanine or tryptophan, so a read error is the likely source. The gene calls are TRBV6-5 and TRBJ1-6, with D hard to call. The CDR3 contains 14 residues. V gave up 5 bases and J gave up 2 bases, with 7 bases separating them. Germline V gene data show CDR1 as MNHEY and CDR2 as SVGAGI. The CDR3 here is CASSLTAYNSPLHL. DNA for the CDR3: TGTGCCAGCAGTCTTACAGCCTATAATTCACCCCTCCACCTT.